A selection of T cell receptor beta chains follows, all from one sample in a study of monozygotic twins with inflammatory bowel disease. Reprocessing the 5' RACE reads, TCRdb reports a single entry for every CDR3 protein and omits DNA. Its listing shows about 350,000 distinct CDR3 sequences. The source material was blood. The receptors derive from a human donor with ulcerative colitis or Crohn's disease, or a healthy co-twin of an affected twin (not recorded which). The CDR3 runs from the conserved cysteine through the conserved F or W.

J,V,CDR3
TRBJ1-2,TRBV12-3/TRBV12-4,CASSFTGRTGGYTF
TRBJ1-4,TRBV20-1,CSARPSGGEKLFF
TRBJ2-7,TRBV20-1,CSARDSQLAGGSAYEQYF
TRBJ2-7,TRBV4-3,CASSQVLGTVDTYEQYF
TRBJ2-1,TRBV5-1,CASSLYPTTGAIYNEQFF
TRBJ1-5,TRBV5-1,CASSLGAGAYNQPQHF
TRBJ2-2,TRBV10-1,CASSEPLGQGTGELFF
TRBJ1-1,TRBV7-9,CASSPEGTATEAFF
TRBJ2-3,TRBV11-3,CASSLVAGADTQYF
TRBJ2-1,TRBV11-2,CASSSTSYGLDEQFF
TRBJ2-3,TRBV5-6,CASSGLAGVYTDTQYF
TRBJ2-7,TRBV5-4,CASSPGTSSYEQYF
TRBJ2-1,TRBV29-1,CSVRGGPSYNEQFF
TRBJ2-4,TRBV5-1,CASSSGGTAKNIQYF
TRBJ2-6,TRBV2,CASSGEASGANVLTF
TRBJ2-2,TRBV5-5,CASSLADRVGTGELFF
TRBJ2-7,TRBV30,CAWSRDPSRVGRAFSYEQYF
TRBJ2-3,TRBV12-3/TRBV12-4,CASGDYREFPCTDTQYF
TRBJ1-1,TRBV5-6,CASSLLDRVNTEAFF
TRBJ2-4,TRBV12-3/TRBV12-4,CASSPGRASGKNIQYF
TRBJ2-3,TRBV5-6,CASSRMDTQYF
TRBJ2-5,TRBV3-1,CASSQRGAEETQYF
TRBJ2-7,TRBV5-1,CASSLSSGPTYEQYF
TRBJ2-3,TRBV7-3,CASPLAGTQYF
TRBJ1-2,TRBV5-1,CASSPAGAFGYTF
TRBJ2-7,TRBV30,CAWTHPKNSYEQYF
TRBJ2-1,TRBV11-2,CASSLWGSRNRNEQFF
TRBJ2-4,TRBV13,CASSLVKSSGILAKNIQYF
TRBJ2-3,TRBV3-1,CASSLLKEVGDTQYF
TRBJ2-2,TRBV4-1,CASSQDRGGPVNTGELFF
TRBJ1-6,TRBV5-6,CASSFGGPYNSPLHF
TRBJ2-7,TRBV29-1,CSVHNGAYEQYF
TRBJ1-2,TRBV7-9,CASSSRDSRGYTF
TRBJ2-1,TRBV5-1,CASSRDLNEQFF
TRBJ2-3,TRBV6-2/TRBV6-3,CASSPHFTDTQYF
TRBJ2-7,TRBV5-1,CASRFTGGREQYF